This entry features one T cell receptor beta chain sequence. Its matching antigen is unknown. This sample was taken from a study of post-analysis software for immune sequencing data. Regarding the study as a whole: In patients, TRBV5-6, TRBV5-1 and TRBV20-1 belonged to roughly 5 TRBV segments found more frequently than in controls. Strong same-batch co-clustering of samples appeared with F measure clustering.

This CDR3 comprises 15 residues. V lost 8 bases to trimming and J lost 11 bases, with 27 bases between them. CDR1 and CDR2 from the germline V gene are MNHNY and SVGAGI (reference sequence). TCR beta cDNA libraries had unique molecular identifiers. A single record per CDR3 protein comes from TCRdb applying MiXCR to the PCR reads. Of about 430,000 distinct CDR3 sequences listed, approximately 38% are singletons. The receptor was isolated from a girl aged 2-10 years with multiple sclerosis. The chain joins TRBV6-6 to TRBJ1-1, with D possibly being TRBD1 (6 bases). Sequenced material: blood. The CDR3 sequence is CASVHLGGTRSEAFF. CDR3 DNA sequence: TGTGCCAGCGTTCACCTCGGGGGCACCCGCAGCGAGGCTTTCTTT.